The 3 T cell receptor beta chains listed next were all sequenced from one sample in a study of T cells after yellow fever vaccination. From the 5' RACE reads, TCRdb called clonotypes with MiXCR, one entry per CDR3 protein. Of about 45,000 distinct CDR3 sequences listed, approximately 6.3% are singletons. Sequencing was performed on CD8+ T cells not binding an NS4B(214-222) dextramer, sorted from PBMCs, taken 45 days after the yellow fever booster vaccination. Receptors originate from a man younger than 40 who received the YFV17D yellow fever vaccine.

Many counts were recorded for this clonotype. The chain links TRBV7-9 to TRBJ2-2, with D perhaps TRBD1 (5 bases). The length of the CDR3 is 13 residues. V was shortened by 6 bases and J by 5 bases, with 10 bases between the two germline ends. Germline lookup yields CDR1 SEHNR and CDR2 FQNEAQ (reference sequence). CDR3 nucleotide sequence: TGTGCCAGCAGGTTCCCAGGGACCGGGGAGCTGTTTTTT. Residues: CASRFPGTGELFF.

This clonotype occurred many times. This rearrangement joins TRBV29-1 to TRBJ2-7; possible D gene TRBD1, 6 bases. V lost 1 base, J lost 2 bases, and 15 bases lay in between. Germline V gene data show CDR1 as SQVTM and CDR2 as ANQGSEA. This CDR3 comprises 15 residues. The DNA of the CDR3 is TGCAGCGTTGAAGGGGTGACAGGCCTTACCTACGAGCAGTACTTC. Amino acid sequence: CSVEGVTGLTYEQYF.

In this sample, this clonotype turned up many times. This chain joins TRBV9 and TRBJ2-7; no reliable D call. This CDR3 comprises 14 residues. V was trimmed by 2 bases and J by 3 bases, leaving 12 bases between them. Germline V gene data show CDR1 as SGDLS and CDR2 as YYNGEE. Here the CDR3 reads CASSVADGVYEQYF. The CDR3 nucleotides read TGTGCCAGCAGCGTCGCGGACGGAGTCTACGAGCAGTACTTC.